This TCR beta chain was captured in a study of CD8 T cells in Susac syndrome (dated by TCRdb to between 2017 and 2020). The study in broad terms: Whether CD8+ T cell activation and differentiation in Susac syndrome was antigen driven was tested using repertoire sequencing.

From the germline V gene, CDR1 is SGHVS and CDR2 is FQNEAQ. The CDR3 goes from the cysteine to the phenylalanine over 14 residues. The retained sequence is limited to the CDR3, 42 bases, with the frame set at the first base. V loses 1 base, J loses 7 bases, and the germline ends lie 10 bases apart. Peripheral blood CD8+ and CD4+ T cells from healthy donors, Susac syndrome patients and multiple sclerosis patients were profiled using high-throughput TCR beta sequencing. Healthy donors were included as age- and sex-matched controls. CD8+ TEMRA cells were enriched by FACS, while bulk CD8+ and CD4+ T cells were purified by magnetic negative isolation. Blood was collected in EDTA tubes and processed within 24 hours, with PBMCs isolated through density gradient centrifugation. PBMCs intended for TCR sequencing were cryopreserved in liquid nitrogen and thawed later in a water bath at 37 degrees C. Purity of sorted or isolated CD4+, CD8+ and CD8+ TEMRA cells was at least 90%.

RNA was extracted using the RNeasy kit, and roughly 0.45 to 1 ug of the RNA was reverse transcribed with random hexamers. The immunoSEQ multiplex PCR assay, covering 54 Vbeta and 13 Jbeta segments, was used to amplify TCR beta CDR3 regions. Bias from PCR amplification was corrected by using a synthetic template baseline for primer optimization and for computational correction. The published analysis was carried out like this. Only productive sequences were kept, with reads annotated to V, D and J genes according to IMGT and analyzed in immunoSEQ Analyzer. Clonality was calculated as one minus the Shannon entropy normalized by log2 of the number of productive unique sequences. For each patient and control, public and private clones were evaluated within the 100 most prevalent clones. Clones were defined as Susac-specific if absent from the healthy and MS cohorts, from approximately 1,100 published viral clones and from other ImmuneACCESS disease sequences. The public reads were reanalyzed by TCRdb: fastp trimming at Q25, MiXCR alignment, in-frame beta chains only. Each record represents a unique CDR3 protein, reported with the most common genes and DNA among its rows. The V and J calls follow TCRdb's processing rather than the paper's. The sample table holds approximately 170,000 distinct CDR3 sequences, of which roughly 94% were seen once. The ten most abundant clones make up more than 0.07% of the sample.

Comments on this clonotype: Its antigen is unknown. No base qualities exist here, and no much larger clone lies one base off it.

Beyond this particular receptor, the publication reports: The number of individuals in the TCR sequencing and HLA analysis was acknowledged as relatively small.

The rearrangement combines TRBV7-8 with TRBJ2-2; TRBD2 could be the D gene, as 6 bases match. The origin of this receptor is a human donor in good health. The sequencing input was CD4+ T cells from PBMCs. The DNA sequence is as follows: TGTGCCAGCAGCTTAGGGGGGGTGGTCGGGGAGCTGTTTTTT. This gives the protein CASSLGGVVGELFF.